This T cell receptor beta chain was found in a study of beta chain features in type 1 diabetes. Study-wide background: Researchers looked at fewer than 110 million sorted cells across all samples.

This clone was observed many times. Sequenced material consisted of expressed TCRB transcripts (all of the isolated RNA was reverse transcribed). Deep immunoSEQ sequencing covered naive, central memory and regulatory T cell samples. TCRdb's table, derived via immunoSEQ multiplex PCR, lists solely in-frame clones and lacks some. The data contain over 150,000 clones, about 8.1% of them singletons. Per germline, CDR1 PRHDT and CDR2 FYEKMQ (reference sequence). This CDR3 region has 16 residues. V lost 5 bases to trimming and J lost 3 bases, with 16 bases between them. This chain joins TRBV13 and TRBJ2-2; D perhaps matches TRBD2 (6 bases). This sequence originates from a man in his late teens or twenties in good health. Sequencing was done on a sample of central memory CD4+ T cells from blood. CDR3 nucleotides: TGTGCCAGCAGCCGAATACCCGGCGGGGACACCGGGGAGCTGTTTTTT. Protein sequence: CASSRIPGGDTGELFF. Drawing the rest from reference TRBV13 and TRBJ2-2, the complete variable domain is AAGVIQSPRHLIKEKRETATLKCYPIPRHDTVYWYQQGPGQDPQFLISFYEKMQSDKGSIPDRFSAQQFSDYHSELNMSSLELGDSALYFCASSRIPGGDTGELFFGEGSRLTVL.